This T cell receptor beta chain is drawn from a study of T cell responses to AZD1222 COVID-19 vaccine (dated by TCRdb to the early 2020s). With regard to the full study: AZD1222 recipients whose second dose came at about 4 weeks and those whose second dose came at about 12 weeks were combined into one group, since spike-specific TCR depth and breadth did not differ between the two schedules. A total of under 250 trial participants underwent TCR sequencing, of whom about 200 had received two doses of AZD1222 and around 25 had received two doses of the MenACWY control vaccine. Trial participants were enrolled into age subgroups of 18-55, 56-69 and 70-plus years, which contained 148, 28 and 57 TCR-sequenced participants, respectively.

Between the V and J ends, shortened by 10 bases and 6 bases respectively, the junction contains 10 bases. The CDR3 runs 12 amino acids, cysteine and phenylalanine included. Only the CDR3 portion is preserved as DNA: 36 bases, with reading frame beginning at the first base. Per the germline V gene, MNHEY is the CDR1 and SVGAGI is the CDR2. Points the paper makes about the study in general: Reportedly, close to half of the unique spike-specific TCRs recognized epitopes lying outside the regions that are mutated in the B.1.351 and B.1.1.7 variants. In the small 56-69-year group, the increase in depth fell short of significance, most likely because of low power. The vaccine-associated CD4 TCRs covered the entire spike protein, and the dominant responses fell in regions 160-218 and 743-854. After two AZD1222 doses, both the breadth and the depth of spike-specific TCRs were significantly higher than at day 0 and than in MenACWY recipients. Only five or six AZD1222 recipients were SARS-CoV-2 seropositive at baseline, limiting conclusions about previously exposed vaccinees. Because no day 14 peak-response samples were available, the repertoires could be characterized only after the peak T cell response. Most participants were white British and females outnumbered males, and the authors suggested that clonal diversity may have been underestimated.

The CDR3 regions of human TCRbeta chains were analyzed by immunosequencing. As for the authors' bioinformatics: TCRs in the repertoires were matched against a reference library of SARS-CoV-2-specific TCRs that had been generated with the MIRA antigen-specificity platform. Breadth was defined as the fraction of unique TCRs that were SARS-CoV-2-associated, and depth was defined as the fraction of total T cells that were SARS-CoV-2-associated. Each spike-specific TCR was assigned to its reactive spike region and to a CD4 or CD8 class using the MIRA data. Log10-transformed breadth and depth values were compared by one-way ANOVA with Sidak's multiple comparisons tests. Sourced from immuneACCESS, this table was stored by TCRdb with only in-frame sequences that have V and J called. A share of the clones is absent; for the studies checked, an unresolved V gene accounts for under half, and the remainder has no known explanation. V and J calls and clone size are those listed in that table; D and trimming were worked out from the DNA. Across this sample there are around 120,000 clones, with approximately 85% seen only once. The ten largest clones take up roughly 1.6% of the sample.

Per the publication, the time point label means: baseline before first vaccination. The vaccinee samples were drawn from two UK trials, COV001 and COV002, one of which was a single-blind randomized controlled phase 2/3 trial testing AZD1222 (ChAdOx1 nCoV-19) in healthy adults. For TCRbeta chain sequencing, PBMC samples from trial participants were taken at day 0 and at day 28 after the second dose. Note on this clone: Its antigen is still unknown. Per-base quality was not reported, and no clone a single base away is much larger than it.

The sequencing here drew on peripheral blood, taken on day 0 of AZD1222 vaccination. This receptor was taken from an adult in good health. The chain employs TRBV6-5 and TRBJ1-6, with no reliable assignment of the D segment. The CDR3 region: CATRPPNSPLHF. Read as DNA, the sequence is TGTGCCACCCGACCTCCTAATTCACCCCTCCACTTT.